This T cell receptor beta chain was identified in a study of T cell repertoires in cytomegalovirus infection (dated by TCRdb to the late 2010s). As for the study more broadly: The peptide stimulations were aimed at well-studied HLA-B-restricted epitopes as well as recently identified HLA-C-restricted CMV epitopes, whose presentation resists viral immunomodulation. Donor HLA type was relevant to the analysis, as public TCR beta signatures indicated carriage of CMV infection together with the matching HLA type. What the study reported, not specific to this receptor: The ex vivo response was dominated by HLA-C-restricted CMV-specific TCR beta clonotypes, which also provided the single most frequent clonotype in two of eight donors. In both this cohort and an independent cohort of a few hundred donors, the cumulative frequency of public TCR beta family members distinguished carriers of CMV infection plus the relevant HLA type.

CDR1 SGHVS and CDR2 FNYEAQ are derived from the germline V gene. From the cysteine through the phenylalanine, the CDR3 covers 14 amino acids. Left in the record is the CDR3 DNA by itself, 42 bases read in frame from the first base. At the junction V is shortened by 5 bases and J by 4 bases, with 11 bases in between. The instrument was an Illumina HiSeq 1500. The raw public reads went through TCRdb reprocessing: fastp at Q25, MiXCR clone calling, in-frame beta chains kept. A single entry per CDR3 protein holds the most common genes and DNA from its merged rows. This sample comprises 750,000 to 900,000 distinct CDR3 sequences, just under 30% of them detected only once. The ten largest account for roughly 14% of the sample. With regard to this clonotype: Its antigen remains unidentified. Base qualities were left out, and no much larger clone turns up one base away.

The treatment or condition label here, explained by the study, means: in vitro stimulation with specific CMV peptide epitopes to enrich CMV-specific T cells. The TCR sequence derives from a human donor in good health (CMV status not recorded). Some clones in this sample may be carry-over from other donors' samples. This receptor chain uses TRBV7-6 and TRBJ2-2; the D gene remains uncertain. This specimen consisted of cultured CD8+ T cells from PBMCs, obtained from culture after CMV antigen stimulation. This receptor has the CDR3 CASSPIGPTGELFF. The sequenced DNA is TGTGCCAGCAGCCCCATAGGCCCCACCGGGGAGCTGTTTTTT.